This record concerns one TCR beta chain sequence. The target antigen is unknown. This specimen belongs to a study of graft-versus-host responses after intestinal transplantation. The study, taken as a whole, reports: Peak levels of circulating GvH clones tracked with early post-transplant HvG declines. Allografts of one patient group, those with graft-donor T cell macrochimerism, had high graft-versus-host to host-versus-graft clonal ratios. Among recipient marrow samples, GvH clones were found; some appeared first in ileum or blood.

This CDR3 contains 15 residues. Trimming took 3 bases from V and 0 from J, leaving 10 bases between them. Looked up from germline, CDR1 is SNHLY and CDR2 is FYNNEI. Generated by immunoSEQ multiplex PCR, the TCRdb table keeps only in-frame clones and is missing some. This table holds 60,000 or so clones, around 90% found once. The clonotype was recovered from a human patient who received an intestinal transplant, so some T cells may come from the graft donor. The chain couples TRBV2 to TRBJ2-3; possibly TRBD1 for D (5 bases). The starting material was PBMCs, obtained roughly 120 days after intestinal transplantation. The CDR3, as DNA: TGTGCCAGCAGTGAGTGGCAGGGAAGCACAGATACGCAGTATTTT. Translated, it gives CASSEWQGSTDTQYF.